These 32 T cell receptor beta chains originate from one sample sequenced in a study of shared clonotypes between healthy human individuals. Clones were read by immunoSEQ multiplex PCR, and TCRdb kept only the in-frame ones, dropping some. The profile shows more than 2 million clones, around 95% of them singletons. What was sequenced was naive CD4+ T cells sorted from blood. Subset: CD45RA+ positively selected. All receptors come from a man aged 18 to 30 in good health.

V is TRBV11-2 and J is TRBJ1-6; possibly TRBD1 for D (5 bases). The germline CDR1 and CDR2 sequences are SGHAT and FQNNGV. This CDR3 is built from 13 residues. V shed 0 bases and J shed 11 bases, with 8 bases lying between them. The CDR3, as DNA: TGTGCCAGCAGCTTAGATCGGGGGGCACCCCTCCACTTT. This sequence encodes CASSLDRGAPLHF. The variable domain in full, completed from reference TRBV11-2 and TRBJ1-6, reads EAGVAQSPRYKIIEKRQSVAFWCNPISGHATLYWYQQILGQGPKLLIQFQNNGVVDDSQLPKDRFSAERLKGVDSTLKIQPAKLEDSAVYLCASSLDRGAPLHFGNGTRLTVT.

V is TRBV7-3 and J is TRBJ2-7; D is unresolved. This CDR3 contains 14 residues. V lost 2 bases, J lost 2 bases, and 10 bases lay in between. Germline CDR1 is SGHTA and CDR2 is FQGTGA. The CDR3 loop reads CASSLSHGAYEQYF. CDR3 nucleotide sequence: TGTGCCAGCAGCTTATCCCACGGTGCCTACGAGCAGTACTTC.

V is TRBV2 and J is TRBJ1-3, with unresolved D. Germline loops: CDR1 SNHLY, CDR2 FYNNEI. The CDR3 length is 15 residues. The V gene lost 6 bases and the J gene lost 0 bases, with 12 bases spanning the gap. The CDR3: CASRTQRSSGNTIYF. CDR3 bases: TGTGCCAGCAGGACACAGAGAAGCTCTGGAAACACCATATATTTT.

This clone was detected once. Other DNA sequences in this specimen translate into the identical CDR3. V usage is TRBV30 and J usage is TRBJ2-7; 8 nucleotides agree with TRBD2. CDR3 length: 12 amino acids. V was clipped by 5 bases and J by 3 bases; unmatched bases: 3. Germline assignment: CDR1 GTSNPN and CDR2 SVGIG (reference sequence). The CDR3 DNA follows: TGTGCCTGGGCCGGGACTAGCTACGAGCAGTACTTC. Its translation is CAWAGTSYEQYF.

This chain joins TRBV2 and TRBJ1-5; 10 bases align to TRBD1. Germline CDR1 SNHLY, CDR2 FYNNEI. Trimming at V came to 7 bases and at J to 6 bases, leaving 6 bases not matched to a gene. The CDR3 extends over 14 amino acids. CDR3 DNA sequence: TGTGCCAGCAATGGACAGGGGGAGGGTCAGCCCCAGCATTTT. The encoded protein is CASNGQGEGQPQHF.

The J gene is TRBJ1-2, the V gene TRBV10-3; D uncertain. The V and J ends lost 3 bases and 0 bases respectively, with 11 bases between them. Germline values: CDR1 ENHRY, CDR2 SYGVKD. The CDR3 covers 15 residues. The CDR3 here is CAISDEGFTNYGYTF. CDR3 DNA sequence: TGTGCCATCAGTGACGAAGGGTTTACTAACTATGGCTACACCTTC.

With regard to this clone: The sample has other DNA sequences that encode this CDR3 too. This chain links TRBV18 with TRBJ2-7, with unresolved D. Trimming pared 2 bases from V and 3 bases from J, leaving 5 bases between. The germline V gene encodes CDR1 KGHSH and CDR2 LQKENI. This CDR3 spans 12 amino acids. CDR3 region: CASSPGVYEQYF. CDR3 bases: TGTGCCAGCTCACCAGGAGTCTACGAGCAGTACTTC.

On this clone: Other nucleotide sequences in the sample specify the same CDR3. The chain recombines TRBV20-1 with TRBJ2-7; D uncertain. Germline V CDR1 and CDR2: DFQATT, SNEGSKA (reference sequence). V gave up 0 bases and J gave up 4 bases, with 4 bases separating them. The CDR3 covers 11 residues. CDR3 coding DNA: TGCAGTGCTAGAGATCTGTACGAGCAGTACTTC. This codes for CSARDLYEQYF.

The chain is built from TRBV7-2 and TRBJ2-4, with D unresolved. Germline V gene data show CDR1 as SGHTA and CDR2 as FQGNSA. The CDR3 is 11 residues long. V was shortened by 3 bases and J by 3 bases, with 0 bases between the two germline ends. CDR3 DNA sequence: TGTGCCAGCAGCTTCAAAAACATTCAGTACTTC. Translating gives CASSFKNIQYF.

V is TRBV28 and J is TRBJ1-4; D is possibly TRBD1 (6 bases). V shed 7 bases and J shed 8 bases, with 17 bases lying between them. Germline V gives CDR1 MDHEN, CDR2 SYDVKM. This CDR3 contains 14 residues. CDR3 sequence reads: CASTQGGLGEKLFF. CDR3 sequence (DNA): TGTGCCAGCACCCAAGGGGGATTGGGGGAAAAACTGTTTTTT.

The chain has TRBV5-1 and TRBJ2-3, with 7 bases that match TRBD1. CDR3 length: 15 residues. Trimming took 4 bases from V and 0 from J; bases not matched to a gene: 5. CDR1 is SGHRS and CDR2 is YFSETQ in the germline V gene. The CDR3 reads CASSVRGPSTDTQYF. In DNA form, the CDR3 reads TGCGCCAGCAGCGTGAGGGGGCCGAGCACAGATACGCAGTATTTT. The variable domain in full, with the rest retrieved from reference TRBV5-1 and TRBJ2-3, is KAGVTQTPRYLIKTRGQQVTLSCSPISGHRSVSWYQQTPGQGLQFLFEYFSETQRNKGNFPGRFSGRQFSNSRSEMNVSTLELGDSALYLCASSVRGPSTDTQYFGPGTRLTVL.

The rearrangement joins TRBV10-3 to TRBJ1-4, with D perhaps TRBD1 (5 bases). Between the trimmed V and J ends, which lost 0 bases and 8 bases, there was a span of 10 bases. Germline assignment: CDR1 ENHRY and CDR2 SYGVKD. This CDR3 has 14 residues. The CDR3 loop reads CAISESGTAEKLFF. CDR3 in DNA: TGTGCCATCAGTGAGTCAGGGACGGCAGAAAAACTGTTTTTT.

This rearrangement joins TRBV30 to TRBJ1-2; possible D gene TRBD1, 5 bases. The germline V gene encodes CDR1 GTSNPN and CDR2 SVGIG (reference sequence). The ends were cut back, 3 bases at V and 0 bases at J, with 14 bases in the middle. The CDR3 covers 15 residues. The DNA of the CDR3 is TGTGCCTGGAGCGGGGGGACGGCGGCTAACTATGGCTACACCTTC. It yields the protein CAWSGGTAANYGYTF.

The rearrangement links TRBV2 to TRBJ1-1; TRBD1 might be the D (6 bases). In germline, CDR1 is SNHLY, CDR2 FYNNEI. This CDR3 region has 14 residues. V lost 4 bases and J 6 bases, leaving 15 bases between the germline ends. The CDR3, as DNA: TGTGCCAGCAGTGTTCAGGGGTTCGGGCCTGAAGCTTTCTTT. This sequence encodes CASSVQGFGPEAFF.

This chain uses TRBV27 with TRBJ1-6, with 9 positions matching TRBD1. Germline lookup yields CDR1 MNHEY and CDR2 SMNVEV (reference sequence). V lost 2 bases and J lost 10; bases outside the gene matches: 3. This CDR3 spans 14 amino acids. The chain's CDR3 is CASSLNGQGSPLHF. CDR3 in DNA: TGTGCCAGCAGTTTAAACGGACAGGGGTCACCCCTCCACTTT.

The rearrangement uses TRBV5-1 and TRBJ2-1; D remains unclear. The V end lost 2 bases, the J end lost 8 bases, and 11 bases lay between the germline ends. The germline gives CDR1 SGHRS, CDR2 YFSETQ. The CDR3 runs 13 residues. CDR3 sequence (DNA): TGCGCCAGCAGCTTAAGGCCGGGCGATGAGCAGTTCTTC. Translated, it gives CASSLRPGDEQFF.

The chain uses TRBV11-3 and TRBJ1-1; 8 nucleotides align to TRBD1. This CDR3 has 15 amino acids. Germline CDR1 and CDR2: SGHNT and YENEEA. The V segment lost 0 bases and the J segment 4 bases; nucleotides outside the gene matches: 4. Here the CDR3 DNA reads TGTGCCAGCAGCTTAGACTCGACAGGGGTCACTGAAGCTTTCTTT. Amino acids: CASSLDSTGVTEAFF.

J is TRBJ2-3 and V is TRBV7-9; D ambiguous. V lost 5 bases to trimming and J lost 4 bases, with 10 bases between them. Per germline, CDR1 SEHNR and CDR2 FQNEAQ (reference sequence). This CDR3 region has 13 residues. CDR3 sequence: CASSQATADTQYF. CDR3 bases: TGTGCCAGCAGCCAGGCTACGGCAGATACGCAGTATTTT.

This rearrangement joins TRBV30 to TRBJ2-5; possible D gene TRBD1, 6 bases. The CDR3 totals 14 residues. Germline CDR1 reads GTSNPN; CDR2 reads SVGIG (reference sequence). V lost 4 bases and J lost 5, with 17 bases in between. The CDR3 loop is CAWKTPGAQETQYF. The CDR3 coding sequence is TGTGCCTGGAAAACCCCAGGGGCGCAGGAGACCCAGTACTTC. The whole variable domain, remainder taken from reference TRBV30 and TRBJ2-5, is SQTIHQWPATLVQPVGSPLSLECTVEGTSNPNLYWYRQAAGRGLQLLFYSVGIGQISSEVPQNLSASRPQDRQFILSSKKLLLSDSGFYLCAWKTPGAQETQYFGPGTRLLVL.

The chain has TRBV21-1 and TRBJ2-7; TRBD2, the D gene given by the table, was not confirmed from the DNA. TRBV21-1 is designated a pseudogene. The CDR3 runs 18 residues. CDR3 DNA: TGTGCCAGCAGCAAAGCGCCGGCTAGACTAGCGGGGACCTACGAGCAGTACTTC. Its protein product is CASSKAPARLAGTYEQYF.

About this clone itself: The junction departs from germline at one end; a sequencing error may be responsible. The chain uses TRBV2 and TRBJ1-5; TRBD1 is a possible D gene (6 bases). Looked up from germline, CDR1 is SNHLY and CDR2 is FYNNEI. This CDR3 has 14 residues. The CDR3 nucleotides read TGTGCCAGCAGAGGGGACATCCCCTCTCAAAAGGTGTATTTT. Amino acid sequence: CASRGDIPSQKVYF.

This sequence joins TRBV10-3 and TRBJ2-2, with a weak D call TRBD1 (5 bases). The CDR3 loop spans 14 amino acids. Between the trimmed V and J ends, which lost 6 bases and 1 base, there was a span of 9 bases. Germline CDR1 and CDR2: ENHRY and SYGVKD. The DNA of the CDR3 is TGTGCCATCAGCGCCCAGGGGAACACCGGGGAGCTGTTTTTT. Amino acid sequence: CAISAQGNTGELFF.

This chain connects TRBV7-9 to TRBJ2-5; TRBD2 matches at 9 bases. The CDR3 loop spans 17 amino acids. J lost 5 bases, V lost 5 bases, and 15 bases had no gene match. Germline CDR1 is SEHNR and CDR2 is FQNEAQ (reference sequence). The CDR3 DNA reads TGTGCCAGCAGCCCCCGGACGGGCGGGAGGGCCGTCGAGACCCAGTACTTC. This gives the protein CASSPRTGGRAVETQYF.

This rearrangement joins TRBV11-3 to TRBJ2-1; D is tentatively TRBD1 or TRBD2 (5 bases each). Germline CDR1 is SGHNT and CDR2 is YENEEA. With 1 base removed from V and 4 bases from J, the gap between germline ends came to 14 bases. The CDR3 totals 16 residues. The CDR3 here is CASSLAVGTAYNEQFF. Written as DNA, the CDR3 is TGTGCCAGCAGCTTAGCGGTGGGGACCGCGTACAATGAGCAGTTCTTC.

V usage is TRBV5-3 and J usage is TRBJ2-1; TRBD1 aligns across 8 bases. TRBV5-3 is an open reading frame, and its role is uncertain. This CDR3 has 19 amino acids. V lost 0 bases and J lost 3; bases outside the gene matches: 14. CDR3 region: CARSLDWTGKGRCYNEQFF. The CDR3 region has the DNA TGTGCCAGAAGCTTGGATTGGACAGGGAAGGGGAGATGCTACAATGAGCAGTTCTTC.

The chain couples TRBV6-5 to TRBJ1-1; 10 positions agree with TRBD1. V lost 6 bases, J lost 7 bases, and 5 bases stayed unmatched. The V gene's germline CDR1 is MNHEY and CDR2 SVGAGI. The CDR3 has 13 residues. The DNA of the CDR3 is TGTGCCAGCAGCAGGGGACAGGGGATTGAAGCTTTCTTT. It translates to CASSRGQGIEAFF.

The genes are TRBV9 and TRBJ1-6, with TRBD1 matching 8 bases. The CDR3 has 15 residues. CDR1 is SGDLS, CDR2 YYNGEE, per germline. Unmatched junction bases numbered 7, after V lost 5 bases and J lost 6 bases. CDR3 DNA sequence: TGTGCCAGCAGTCGACAGGGGTTAGGTAATTCACCCCTCCACTTT. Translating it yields CASSRQGLGNSPLHF. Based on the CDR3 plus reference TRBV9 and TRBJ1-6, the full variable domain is DSGVTQTPKHLITATGQRVTLRCSPRSGDLSVYWYQQSLDQGLQFLIQYYNGEERAKGNILERFSAQQFPDLHSELNLSSLELGDSALYFCASSRQGLGNSPLHFGNGTRLTVT.

The CDR3 DNA sequence: TGTGCCAGCAGCTTAGGGCTCGGGCCGACTATGCCGGAGGGCTACACCTTC. Translated: CASSLGLGPTMPEGYTF. This chain links TRBV7-9 with TRBJ1-2; no clear D. V was trimmed by 1 base and J by 8 bases, leaving 23 bases between them. Germline V gene sequence: CDR1 SEHNR, CDR2 FQNEAQ (reference sequence). This CDR3 has 17 amino acids.

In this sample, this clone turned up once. CDR3 bases: TGTGCCAGCAGCTTGGTTAGCGGGAGTGTAGGGCTCTACAATGAGCAGTTCTTC. Translated: CASSLVSGSVGLYNEQFF. V gene TRBV5-4 combines with J gene TRBJ2-1; 9 bases agree with TRBD2. CDR1 is SGHNT, CDR2 YYREEE, per germline (reference sequence). The CDR3 runs to 18 residues. V gave up 0 bases and J gave up 3 bases; unmatched junction bases: 10.

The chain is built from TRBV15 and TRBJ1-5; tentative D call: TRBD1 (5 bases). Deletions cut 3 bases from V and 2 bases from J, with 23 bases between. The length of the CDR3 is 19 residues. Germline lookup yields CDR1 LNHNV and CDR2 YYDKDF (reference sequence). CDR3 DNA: TGTGCCACCAGCAGTCTGGTACAGGCCATTATCGGGGGCAATCAGCCCCAGCATTTT. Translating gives CATSSLVQAIIGGNQPQHF.

The DNA for the CDR3 is TGTGCCAGCAGTCTAACGACAGGGGGCGGGCAGTACTTC. Encoded protein: CASSLTTGGGQYF. The chain uses TRBV28 and TRBJ2-7; the match to TRBD1 covers 10 bases. From germline, CDR1 is MDHEN and CDR2 SYDVKM. CDR3 length: 13 residues. With V trimmed by 5 bases and J by 9 bases, 7 bases remained unmatched. Full variable domain (remainder filled in from reference TRBV28 and TRBJ2-7): DVKVTQSSRYLVKRTGEKVFLECVQDMDHENMFWYRQDPGLGLRLIYFSYDVKMKEKGDIPEGYSVSREKKERFSLILESASTNQTSMYLCASSLTTGGGQYFGPGTRLTVT.

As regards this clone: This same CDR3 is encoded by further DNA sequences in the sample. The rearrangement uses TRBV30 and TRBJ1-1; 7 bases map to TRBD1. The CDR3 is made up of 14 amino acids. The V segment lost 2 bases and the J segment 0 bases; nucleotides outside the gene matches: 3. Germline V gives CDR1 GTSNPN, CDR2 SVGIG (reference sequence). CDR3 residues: CAWSRQGLNTEAFF. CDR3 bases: TGTGCCTGGAGTCGACAGGGTCTGAACACTGAAGCTTTCTTT.